This is a list of T cell receptor beta chains from one sample in a study of blood T cell repertoires in COVID-19. TCRdb's copy holds only in-frame clones and misses some; the assay was immunoSEQ multiplex PCR. Of more than 70,000 clones in the sample, 80% to 90% were seen once. Sample: peripheral blood. These receptors all stem from a woman older than 75 with active or convalescent COVID-19. Both conserved end residues are part of each CDR3. D genes are given only for firm matches. Some rows have no size entry. The others give once, few or many, or a class for an expanded clone.

size: -; V: TRBV12-3/TRBV12-4; J: TRBJ1-5; D: -; CDR3: CASSPGRQPQHF; DNA: TGTGCCAGCAGCCCTGGGAGGCAGCCCCAGCATTTT
size: few; V: TRBV2; J: TRBJ1-5; D: -; CDR3: CASSAQGISNQPQHF; DNA: TGTGCCAGCAGTGCACAGGGAATTAGCAATCAGCCCCAGCATTTT
size: -; V: TRBV6-2/TRBV6-3; J: TRBJ2-1; D: TRBD1; CDR3: CASSLRTGVPEQFF; DNA: TGTGCCAGCAGTTTAAGGACAGGGGTCCCTGAGCAGTTCTTC
size: -; V: TRBV2; J: TRBJ2-7; D: TRBD2; CDR3: CASSVGSGGYSYEQYF; DNA: TGTGCCAGCAGTGTCGGTAGCGGGGGGTATAGCTACGAGCAGTACTTC
size: -; V: TRBV2; J: TRBJ2-5; D: -; CDR3: CASSGVEGLQETQYF; DNA: TGTGCCAGCAGTGGAGTGGAGGGACTCCAAGAGACCCAGTACTTC
size: -; V: TRBV6-2/TRBV6-3; J: TRBJ1-1; D: -; CDR3: CASSPSFTGHVEAFF; DNA: TGTGCCAGCAGCCCTTCCTTTACAGGGCATGTAGAAGCTTTCTTT
size: few; V: TRBV7-3; J: TRBJ2-7; D: -; CDR3: CASSLRGGISYEQYF; DNA: TGTGCCAGCAGCTTAAGGGGCGGCATTTCCTACGAGCAGTACTTC
size: -; V: TRBV7-2; J: TRBJ2-3; D: TRBD2; CDR3: CASSFSGRIAGDTQYF; DNA: TGTGCCAGCAGCTTTAGCGGGAGAATCGCAGGAGATACGCAGTATTTT
size: -; V: TRBV2; J: TRBJ1-6; D: TRBD1; CDR3: CASSRTGLNNSPLHF; DNA: TGTGCCAGCAGCCGGACAGGATTAAATAATTCACCCCTCCACTTT
size: -; V: TRBV7-2; J: TRBJ2-3; D: TRBD1; CDR3: CASSLALTGASDTQYF; DNA: TGTGCCAGCAGCCTTGCTCTTACAGGGGCGTCAGATACGCAGTATTTT
size: -; V: TRBV4-2; J: TRBJ2-7; D: -; CDR3: CASSQEESSVTHYEQYF; DNA: TGTGCCAGCAGCCAAGAAGAGTCTAGCGTGACTCACTACGAGCAGTACTTC
size: -; V: TRBV5-6; J: TRBJ1-6; D: TRBD1; CDR3: CASSPLRGNSPLHF; DNA: TGTGCCAGCAGCCCACTCAGGGGGAATTCACCCCTCCACTTT
size: -; V: TRBV9; J: TRBJ1-1; D: -; CDR3: CASSVGVGTEAFF; DNA: TGTGCCAGCAGCGTCGGGGTTGGCACTGAAGCTTTCTTT
size: -; V: TRBV4-3; J: TRBJ1-2; D: -; CDR3: CASSHEVAGDGYTF; DNA: TGCGCCAGCAGCCATGAGGTCGCGGGTGATGGCTACACCTTC
size: -; V: TRBV6-2/TRBV6-3; J: TRBJ2-1; D: TRBD2; CDR3: CASSYSGTSGESSYNEQFF; DNA: TGTGCCAGCAGTTACTCTGGGACTAGCGGGGAAAGCTCCTACAATGAGCAGTTCTTC
size: -; V: TRBV5-1; J: TRBJ2-5; D: -; CDR3: CASSFEGEETQYF; DNA: TGCGCCAGCAGCTTCGAGGGAGAGGAGACCCAGTACTTC
size: -; V: TRBV5-1; J: TRBJ1-6; D: -; CDR3: CASSGRDQNSPLHF; DNA: TGCGCCAGCAGCGGCCGGGATCAGAATTCACCCCTCCACTTT
size: -; V: TRBV29-1; J: TRBJ2-3; D: -; CDR3: CSAPGSSTDTQYF; DNA: TGCAGCGCCCCCGGTTCTAGCACAGATACGCAGTATTTT
size: -; V: TRBV29-1; J: TRBJ2-2; D: -; CDR3: CSVVIRANTGELFF; DNA: TGCAGCGTTGTTATCCGGGCGAACACCGGGGAGCTGTTTTTT
size: -; V: TRBV10-3; J: TRBJ2-3; D: -; CDR3: CAISPITSTDTQYF; DNA: TGTGCCATCTCCCCAATTACTAGCACAGATACGCAGTATTTT
size: once; V: TRBV14; J: TRBJ1-1; D: TRBD1; CDR3: CASGQGLNTEAFF; DNA: TGTGCCAGCGGACAGGGACTGAACACTGAAGCTTTCTTT
size: -; V: TRBV6-5; J: TRBJ2-2; D: -; CDR3: CASCQAFGELFF; DNA: TGTGCCAGCTGCCAGGCTTTCGGGGAGCTGTTTTTT
size: -; V: TRBV29-1; J: TRBJ2-4; D: TRBD1; CDR3: CSVARVPGQGGGNIQYF; DNA: TGCAGCGTTGCGAGAGTCCCGGGACAGGGGGGAGGAAACATTCAGTACTTC
size: -; V: TRBV27; J: TRBJ1-2; D: TRBD1; CDR3: CASRVTGQGYGYTF; DNA: TGTGCCAGCAGGGTAACGGGACAGGGATATGGCTACACCTTC
size: -; V: TRBV6-6; J: TRBJ2-7; D: TRBD1; CDR3: CASNPQGTSYEQYF; DNA: TGTGCCAGCAATCCACAGGGGACCTCCTACGAGCAGTACTTC
size: -; V: TRBV19; J: TRBJ2-3; D: -; CDR3: CASSIELVYTDTQYF; DNA: TGTGCCAGTAGTATTGAACTAGTTTACACAGATACGCAGTATTTT
size: -; V: TRBV5-1; J: TRBJ1-2; D: TRBD1; CDR3: CASSLAPDRADYGYTF; DNA: TGCGCCAGCAGCTTGGCCCCGGACAGGGCTGACTATGGCTACACCTTC
size: -; V: TRBV29-1; J: TRBJ1-1; D: -; CDR3: CSVEVDRKNTEAFF; DNA: TGCAGCGTTGAAGTTGACAGAAAGAACACTGAAGCTTTCTTT
size: -; V: TRBV7-9; J: TRBJ1-3; D: -; CDR3: CASSLALLNGTIYF; DNA: TGTGCCAGCAGCTTAGCCCTGTTGAACGGCACCATATATTTT
size: -; V: TRBV6-1; J: TRBJ2-1; D: -; CDR3: CASSDFAASYNEQFF; DNA: TGTGCCAGCAGTGATTTTGCGGCCTCCTACAATGAGCAGTTCTTC
size: -; V: TRBV6-6; J: TRBJ1-3; D: -; CDR3: CASSYSPGARGNTIYF; DNA: TGTGCCAGCAGTTACTCTCCAGGGGCGCGGGGAAACACCATATATTTT
size: few; V: TRBV7-8; J: TRBJ2-3; D: -; CDR3: CASSLAYRRGGSTDTQYF; DNA: TGTGCCAGCAGCTTAGCGTACCGGAGGGGGGGATCCACAGATACGCAGTATTTT
size: -; V: TRBV18; J: TRBJ1-1; D: -; CDR3: CASSPEGHMNTEAFF; DNA: TGTGCCAGCTCACCAGAAGGACATATGAACACTGAAGCTTTCTTT
size: -; V: TRBV29-1; J: TRBJ2-1; D: -; CDR3: CSVDPSYNEQFF; DNA: TGCAGCGTTGACCCTAGCTACAATGAGCAGTTCTTC
size: -; V: TRBV24-1; J: TRBJ2-5; D: TRBD2; CDR3: CATSGGGRGTQYF; DNA: TGTGCCACCAGTGGCGGGGGACGAGGGACCCAGTACTTC
size: few; V: TRBV4-1; J: TRBJ2-1; D: -; CDR3: CASSQAGVDNEQFF; DNA: TGCGCCAGCAGCCAAGCGGGAGTCGACAATGAGCAGTTCTTC
size: -; V: TRBV24-1; J: TRBJ2-2; D: TRBD1; CDR3: CATSETGTGTTGELFF; DNA: TGTGCCACCAGTGAAACCGGGACAGGGACCACCGGGGAGCTGTTTTTT
size: -; V: TRBV11-3; J: TRBJ2-1; D: -; CDR3: CASSSLDSPYNEQFF; DNA: TGTGCCAGCAGCTCCTTAGACAGCCCCTACAATGAGCAGTTCTTC
size: once; V: TRBV25-1; J: TRBJ2-3; D: TRBD2; CDR3: CASRGGDTQYF; DNA: TGTGCCAGCAGGGGGGGGGATACGCAGTATTTT
size: -; V: TRBV7-2; J: TRBJ2-4; D: -; CDR3: CASSPLSGYGTKNIQYF; DNA: TGTGCCAGCAGCCCCCTTTCGGGATACGGTACCAAAAACATTCAGTACTTC
size: -; V: TRBV3-1/TRBV3-2; J: TRBJ2-3; D: TRBD2; CDR3: CASSPGLASTDTQYF; DNA: TGTGCCAGCAGTCCCGGACTAGCTAGCACAGATACGCAGTATTTT
size: -; V: TRBV25-1; J: TRBJ1-2; D: -; CDR3: CASSGPVWGFYGYTF; DNA: TGTGCCAGCAGTGGTCCGGTGTGGGGCTTCTATGGCTACACCTTC